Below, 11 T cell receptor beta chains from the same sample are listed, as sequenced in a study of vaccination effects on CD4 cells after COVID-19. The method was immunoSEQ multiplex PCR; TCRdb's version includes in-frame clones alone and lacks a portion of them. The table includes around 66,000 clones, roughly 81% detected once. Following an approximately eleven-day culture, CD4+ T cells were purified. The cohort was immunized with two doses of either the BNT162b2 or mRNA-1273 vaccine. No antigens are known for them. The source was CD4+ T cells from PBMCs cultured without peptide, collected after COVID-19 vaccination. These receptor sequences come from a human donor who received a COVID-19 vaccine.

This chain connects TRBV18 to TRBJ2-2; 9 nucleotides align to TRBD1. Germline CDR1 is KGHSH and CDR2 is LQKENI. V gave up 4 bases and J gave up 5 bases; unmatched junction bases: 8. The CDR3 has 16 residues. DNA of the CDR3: TGTGCCAGCTCACTGGCCGGGACAGGGACGACCGGGGAGCTGTTTTTT. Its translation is CASSLAGTGTTGELFF.

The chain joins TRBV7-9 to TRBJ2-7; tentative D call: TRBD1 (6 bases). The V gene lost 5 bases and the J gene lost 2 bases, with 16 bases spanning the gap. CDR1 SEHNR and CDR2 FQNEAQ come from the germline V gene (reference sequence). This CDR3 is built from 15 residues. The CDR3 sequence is CASSPLGDTAYEQYV. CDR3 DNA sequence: TGTGCCAGCAGCCCCCTCGGGGACACCGCCTACGAGCAGTACGTC.

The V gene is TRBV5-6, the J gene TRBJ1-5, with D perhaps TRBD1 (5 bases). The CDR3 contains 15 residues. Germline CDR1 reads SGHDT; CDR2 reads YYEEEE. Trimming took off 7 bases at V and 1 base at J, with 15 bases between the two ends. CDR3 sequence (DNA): TGTGCCAGCGCCCAGGGCACTCTAAGCAATCAGCCCCAGCATTTT. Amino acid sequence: CASAQGTLSNQPQHF.

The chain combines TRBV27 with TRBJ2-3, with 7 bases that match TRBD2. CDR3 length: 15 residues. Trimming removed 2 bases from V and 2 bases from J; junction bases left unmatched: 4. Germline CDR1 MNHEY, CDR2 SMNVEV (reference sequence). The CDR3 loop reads CASSLETSFTDTQYF. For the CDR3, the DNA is TGTGCCAGCAGTTTAGAGACTAGCTTCACAGATACGCAGTATTTT.

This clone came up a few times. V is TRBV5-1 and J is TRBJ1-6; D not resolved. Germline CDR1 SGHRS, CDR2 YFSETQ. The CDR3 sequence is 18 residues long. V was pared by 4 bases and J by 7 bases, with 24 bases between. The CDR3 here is CASSPRTGSGPLNSPLHF. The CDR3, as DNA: TGCGCCAGCAGCCCTCGTACCGGATCAGGCCCCCTCAATTCACCCCTCCACTTT.

The chain's CDR3 is CASKIGQGTEAFF. CDR3 DNA sequence: TGTGCCAGCAAAATTGGGCAGGGGACCGAAGCTTTCTTT. The rearrangement uses TRBV12-3 or TRBV12-4 and TRBJ1-1, with D possibly matching TRBD1 (6 bases). This CDR3 contains 13 residues. V was pared by 7 bases and J by 8 bases, with 17 bases between.

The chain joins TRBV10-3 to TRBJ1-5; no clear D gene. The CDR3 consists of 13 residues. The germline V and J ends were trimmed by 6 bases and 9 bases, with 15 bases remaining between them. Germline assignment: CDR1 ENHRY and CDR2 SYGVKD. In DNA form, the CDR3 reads TGTGCCATCAGCCACTTAATGGGAGGGCCCCAGCATTTT. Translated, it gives CAISHLMGGPQHF.

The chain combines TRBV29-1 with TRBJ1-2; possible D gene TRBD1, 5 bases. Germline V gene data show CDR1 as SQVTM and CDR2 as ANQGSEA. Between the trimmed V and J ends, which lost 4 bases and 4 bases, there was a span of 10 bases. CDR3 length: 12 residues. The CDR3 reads CSVGQISYGYTF. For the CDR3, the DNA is TGCAGCGTTGGACAGATATCCTATGGCTACACCTTC.

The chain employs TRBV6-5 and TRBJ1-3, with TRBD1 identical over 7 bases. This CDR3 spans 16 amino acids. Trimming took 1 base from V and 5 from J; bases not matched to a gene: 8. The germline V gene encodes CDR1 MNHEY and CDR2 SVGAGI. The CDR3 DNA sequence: TGTGCCAGCAGTTACTGGGCCAGGGGGAAAAGAAACACCATATATTTT. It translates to CASSYWARGKRNTIYF.

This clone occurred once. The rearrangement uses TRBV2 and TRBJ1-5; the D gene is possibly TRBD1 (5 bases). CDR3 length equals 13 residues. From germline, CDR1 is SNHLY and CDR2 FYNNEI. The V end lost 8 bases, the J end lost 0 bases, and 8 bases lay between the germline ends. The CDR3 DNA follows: TGTGCCAGCGGGGCTATTAGCAATCAGCCCCAGCATTTT. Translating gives CASGAISNQPQHF.

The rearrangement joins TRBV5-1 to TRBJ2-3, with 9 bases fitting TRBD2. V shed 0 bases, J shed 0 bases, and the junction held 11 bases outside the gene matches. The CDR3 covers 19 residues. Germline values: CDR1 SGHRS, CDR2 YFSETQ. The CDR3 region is CASSLVVRLAGTSTDTQYF. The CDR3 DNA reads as TGCGCCAGCAGCTTGGTTGTACGGCTAGCGGGGACTAGCACAGATACGCAGTATTTT. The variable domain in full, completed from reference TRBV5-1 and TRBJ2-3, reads KAGVTQTPRYLIKTRGQQVTLSCSPISGHRSVSWYQQTPGQGLQFLFEYFSETQRNKGNFPGRFSGRQFSNSRSEMNVSTLELGDSALYLCASSLVVRLAGTSTDTQYFGPGTRLTVL.